This TCR beta chain was sequenced in a study of monozygotic twins with cystic fibrosis. The study, taken as a whole, reports: No link emerged between shared CDR3 counts and age, concordance or severity.

Assay: immunoSEQ multiplex PCR; the TCRdb copy retains only in-frame clones and omits some. The sample has tens of thousands of clones, approximately 90% seen once; the top ten hold under 0.3%. V was trimmed by 5 bases and J by 3 bases, leaving 8 bases between them. The CDR3 contains 12 residues. Germline V gene sequence: CDR1 SGHAT, CDR2 FQNNGV. About this clone itself: Its target is not known.

Material for sequencing was blood. V and J are TRBV11-2 and TRBJ2-7; no clear D. The receptor's source is a girl between 2 and 10 years old with cystic fibrosis. CDR3 DNA: TGTGCCAGCAGCCCCAACAGCTACGAGCAGTACTTC. As protein: CASSPNSYEQYF.